Listed below are T cell receptor beta chains from one sample, sequenced in a study of blood T cell repertoires in COVID-19. Using immunoSEQ multiplex PCR, the repertoire was profiled, and TCRdb retains in-frame clones only, with some absent. Among approximately 85,000 clones listed, roughly 89% were seen once. Sequencing was done on a sample of peripheral blood. Receptor source: a man aged 50-59 years with active or convalescent COVID-19. CDR3s include the opening cysteine and the closing phenylalanine or tryptophan. The D gene is left open where the match is weak. Clone size is shown for a subset of rows, as once, few, many or a class of expanded clone.

clone size	D gene	V gene	J gene	CDR3 DNA	CDR3 protein
.	TRBD1	TRBV5-1	TRBJ1-4	TGCGCCAGCAGTCAGGACAGGGTGAATGAAAAACTGTTTTTT	CASSQDRVNEKLFF
.	.	TRBV7-9	TRBJ2-3	TGTGCCAGCAGCGTTAGCGGAAACACAGATACGCAGTATTTT	CASSVSGNTDTQYF
.	TRBD2	TRBV5-1	TRBJ2-7	TGCGCCAGCAGCTTGGCGCCTAGCGGGAGGGCCAATACCTACGAGCAGTACTTC	CASSLAPSGRANTYEQYF
.	TRBD2	TRBV7-2	TRBJ2-1	TGTGCCAGCAGCCCCCTAGCGGGGGGGCCTGGTAATGAGCAGTTCTTC	CASSPLAGGPGNEQFF
.	.	TRBV19	TRBJ1-1	TGTGCCAGTAGTCAAACCGGTGACACTGAAGCTTTCTTT	CASSQTGDTEAFF
.	.	TRBV29-1	TRBJ1-1	TGCAGCGTGGGGGAGGGGAACACTGAAGCTTTCTTT	CSVGEGNTEAFF
few	TRBD1	TRBV7-2	TRBJ1-5	TGTGCCAGCAGACAGACAGGGGGCGTCAATCAGCCCCAGCATTTT	CASRQTGGVNQPQHF
.	TRBD2	TRBV19	TRBJ2-2	TGTGCCACTGGGGCGGGAGCCGGGGAGCTGTTTTTT	CATGAGAGELFF
.	TRBD1	TRBV28	TRBJ1-2	TGTGCCAGCAGCTCTGCGCAGGGGGCTTGGACCTTC	CASSSAQGAWTF
few	.	TRBV27	TRBJ2-2	TGTGCCAGCAGTCAGAACACCGGGGAGCTGTTTTTT	CASSQNTGELFF
once	TRBD1	TRBV24-1	TRBJ1-3	TGTGCCACCAGTGATTTGTCGGGACAGGCCCCCGACGAGAACACCATATATTTT	CATSDLSGQAPDENTIYF
.	TRBD1	TRBV28	TRBJ2-7	TGTGCCAGCAGCCTCCGACAGGGGAACTACGAGCAGTACTTC	CASSLRQGNYEQYF
.	TRBD2	TRBV5-1	TRBJ2-5	TGCGCCAGCAAGGGACTAGCGGGTATGGCCCAGTACTTC	CASKGLAGMAQYF
.	TRBD2	TRBV12-5	TRBJ2-1	TGTGCTAGTGGTTTAACTAGCGGGACTTACAATGAGCAGTTCTTC	CASGLTSGTYNEQFF
few	TRBD1	TRBV3-1/TRBV3-2	TRBJ1-6	TGTGCCAGCAGCCAATATCTGAACAGGGGGGACTCACCCCTCCACTTT	CASSQYLNRGDSPLHF
.	.	TRBV19	TRBJ2-4	TGTGCCAGTACCAAGACAGGAGCCAAAAACATTCAGTACTTC	CASTKTGAKNIQYF
.	TRBD1	TRBV5-1	TRBJ1-2	TGCGCCAGCAGCACCGGACAGGGTACGGGCTATGGCTACACCTTC	CASSTGQGTGYGYTF
.	.	TRBV6-5	TRBJ2-7	TGTGCCAGCAGTTCCAAGCCCGACTCGTACGAGCAGTACTTC	CASSSKPDSYEQYF
few	TRBD2	TRBV20-1	TRBJ2-7	TGCAGTGCTAGTGTCCTAGCGGGAGTCAACTACGAGCAGTACTTC	CSASVLAGVNYEQYF
.	.	TRBV5-5	TRBJ1-4	TGTGCCAGCAGCTTGCTTAGCAGGTGGGGCGCAACTAATGAAAAACTGTTTTTT	CASSLLSRWGATNEKLFF
.	.	TRBV29-1	TRBJ2-3	TGCAGCGTTGCGAAGGGCAGGAAAAGATCGGGGGATACGCAGTATTTT	CSVAKGRKRSGDTQYF
.	TRBD1	TRBV28	TRBJ2-1	TGTGCCAGCAGTCCCCAGGACAGGGGCTACAATGAGCAGTTCTTC	CASSPQDRGYNEQFF
.	.	TRBV30	TRBJ2-6	TGTGCCTGGTCGTCCGGGACACCCGGCTTTGGGGCCAACGTCCTGACTTTC	CAWSSGTPGFGANVLTF
.	TRBD1	TRBV10-3	TRBJ2-7	TGTGCCATCAGTTATCAGGGGGCCACCTACGAGCAGTACTTC	CAISYQGATYEQYF
once	TRBD2	TRBV7-2	TRBJ2-5	TGTGCCAGCAACCCATTTAGCGGGGGGGCATGGGAGACCCAGTACTTC	CASNPFSGGAWETQYF
.	TRBD2	TRBV5-1	TRBJ2-3	TGCGCCAGCAGCTTAGCGGGGGCCCGCACAGATACGCAGTATTTT	CASSLAGARTDTQYF
.	.	TRBV4-2	TRBJ2-4	TGTGCCAGCAGCCAAGAGGTCTCCAGGGGTAGGATCCTAGCCAAAAACATTCAGTACTTC	CASSQEVSRGRILAKNIQYF
.	TRBD1	TRBV29-1	TRBJ2-1	TGCAGCGTTTCGACAGGGACTGAGCAGTTCTTC	CSVSTGTEQFF
.	TRBD1	TRBV24-1	TRBJ2-5	TGTGCCACCAATATACCTACAGGGGCCAGAGAGACCCAGTACTTC	CATNIPTGARETQYF
.	TRBD1	TRBV5-1	TRBJ1-4	TGCGCCAGCAGCCCGCGGCGACAGGGACTTAATGAAAAACTGTTTTTT	CASSPRRQGLNEKLFF
.	.	TRBV28	TRBJ1-5	TGTGCCAGCAGTCCCTCCCGGTCTAGCAATCAGCCCCAGCATTTT	CASSPSRSSNQPQHF
.	.	TRBV25-1	TRBJ1-3	TGTGCCAGCCAAGGGGTGGGAAACACCATATATTTT	CASQGVGNTIYF
.	.	TRBV19	TRBJ1-5	TGTGCCAGTAGTATTGGTGGTGGCCAGAGCAATCAGCCCCAGCATTTT	CASSIGGGQSNQPQHF
.	TRBD2	TRBV9	TRBJ2-4	TGTGCCAGCAGCCCACTAGCGGAAAACATTCAGTACTTC	CASSPLAENIQYF
.	TRBD1	TRBV7-8	TRBJ1-2	TGTGCCAGCAGCATACAGGGGAGCTATGGCTACACCTTC	CASSIQGSYGYTF
.	.	TRBV2	TRBJ2-5	TGTGCCAGCAGTCTTCGGGTCCGAGAGACCCAGTACTTC	CASSLRVRETQYF
.	TRBD1	TRBV5-1	TRBJ1-3	TGCGCCAGCAGCTTGGCAGGGGGCTCTGGAAACACCATATATTTT	CASSLAGGSGNTIYF
.	TRBD2	TRBV2	TRBJ2-1	TGTGCCAGCAGTAATGGACTAGCCAATGAGCAGTTCTTC	CASSNGLANEQFF
.	TRBD1	TRBV27	TRBJ2-1	TGTGCCAGCAGTCCAACAGGGGGCTTGCCCTACAATGAGCAGTTCTTC	CASSPTGGLPYNEQFF
.	TRBD2	TRBV6-2/TRBV6-3	TRBJ2-3	TGTGCCAGCAGCCCGGGGGGGAGCACAGATACGCAGTATTTT	CASSPGGSTDTQYF
once	.	TRBV5-6	TRBJ2-5	TGTGCCAGCAGTTCGCCGGGGTCATGGGAGACCCAGTACTTC	CASSSPGSWETQYF
.	.	TRBV6-5	TRBJ2-3	TGTGCCAGCAGTTACTCGAACAGGCCCGATACGCAGTATTTT	CASSYSNRPDTQYF